This entry describes one T cell receptor beta chain. The CDR3 runs 16 residues. Trimming at V came to 5 bases and at J to 4 bases, leaving 11 bases not matched to a gene. Germline CDR1 reads SGHTA; CDR2 reads FQGTGA. The sample originates from a study of neoadjuvant anti-PD-1 for oral cavity cancer. Study-level information: Patients without progression received a fourth nivolumab dose around day 43, then surgical resection on days 50-56.

Survey sequencing of tumors mostly used about 4.8 ug DNA, two replicates. Method: immunoSEQ multiplex PCR; TCRdb's copy keeps in-frame clones and lacks some. This sample carries about 4,700 clones, 55% to 70% of them seen once, and the ten largest clones take roughly 7.2%. V is TRBV7-3 and J is TRBJ2-1; TRBD1 matches 7 bases. Source: tumor tissue, taken before nivolumab (anti-PD-1) treatment. This clonotype originated in a person between 40 and 79 years old with oral cavity squamous cell carcinoma. The CDR3 reads CASSQTPGQLYNEQFF. The CDR3 bases are TGTGCCAGCAGCCAGACACCGGGACAGCTATACAATGAGCAGTTCTTC.